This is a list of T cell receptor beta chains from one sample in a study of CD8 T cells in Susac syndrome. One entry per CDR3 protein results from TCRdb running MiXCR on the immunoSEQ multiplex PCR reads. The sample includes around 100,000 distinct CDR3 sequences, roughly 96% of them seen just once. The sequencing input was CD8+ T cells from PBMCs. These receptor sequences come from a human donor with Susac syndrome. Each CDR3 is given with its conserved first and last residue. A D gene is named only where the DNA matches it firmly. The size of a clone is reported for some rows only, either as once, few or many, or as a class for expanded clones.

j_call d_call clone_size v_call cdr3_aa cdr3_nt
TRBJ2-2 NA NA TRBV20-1 CSARDGINTGELFF TGCAGTGCTAGAGATGGAATAAACACCGGGGAGCTGTTTTTT
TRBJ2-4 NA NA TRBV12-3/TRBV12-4 CASSPLGKDAKNIQYF TGTGCCAGCAGTCCTCTGGGGAAGGATGCCAAAAACATTCAGTACTTC
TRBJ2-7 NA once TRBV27 CASGVPGSYEQYF TGTGCCAGCGGGGTTCCGGGCTCCTACGAGCAGTACTTC
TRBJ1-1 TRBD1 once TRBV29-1 CSVEERTGGSEAFF TGCAGCGTTGAAGAAAGGACAGGGGGTTCTGAAGCTTTCTTT
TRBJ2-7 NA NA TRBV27 CASSLSPQGEGEQYF TGTGCCAGCAGTTTAAGCCCCCAGGGGGAGGGCGAGCAGTACTTC
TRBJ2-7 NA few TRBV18 CASSLGQSSYEQYF TGTGCCAGCTCACTAGGACAGAGCTCCTACGAGCAGTACTTC
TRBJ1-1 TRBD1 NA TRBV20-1 CSAPLSADRVTEAFF TGCAGTGCTCCCCTGTCCGCAGACAGGGTCACTGAAGCTTTCTTT
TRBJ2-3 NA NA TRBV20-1 CSARDWGTDPPGTQYF TGCAGTGCTAGAGATTGGGGGACGGACCCCCCCGGTACGCAGTATTTT
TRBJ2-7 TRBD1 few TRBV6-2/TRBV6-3 CASSYETGGYEQYF TGTGCCAGCAGTTACGAGACAGGGGGCTACGAGCAGTACTTC
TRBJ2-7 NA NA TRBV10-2 CASATGLGVYEQYF TGCGCCAGCGCCACAGGACTTGGGGTCTACGAGCAGTACTTC
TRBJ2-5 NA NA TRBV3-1 CASSQDPPGTEKETQYF TGTGCCAGCAGCCAAGACCCGCCGGGAACCGAGAAAGAGACCCAGTACTTC
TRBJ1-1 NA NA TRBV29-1 CSVEDSAVTEAFF TGCAGCGTTGAAGATTCCGCAGTCACTGAAGCTTTCTTT
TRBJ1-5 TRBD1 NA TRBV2 CAIGTGESNQPQHF TGTGCCATAGGGACAGGAGAAAGCAATCAGCCCCAGCATTTT
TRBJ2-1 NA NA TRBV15 CATSRESHDEQFF TGTGCCACCAGCAGAGAGTCCCACGATGAGCAGTTCTTC
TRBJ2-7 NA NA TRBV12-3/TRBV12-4 CASSLGTAREQYF TGTGCCAGCAGTTTAGGGACAGCCCGCGAGCAGTACTTC
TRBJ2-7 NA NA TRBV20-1 CSASTSGEQYF NA
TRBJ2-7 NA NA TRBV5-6 CASSYGQGGYEQYF TGTGCCAGCAGCTATGGGCAGGGCGGCTACGAGCAGTACTTC
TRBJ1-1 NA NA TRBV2 CASSEWGMNTEAFF TGTGCCAGCAGTGAGTGGGGGATGAACACTGAAGCTTTCTTT
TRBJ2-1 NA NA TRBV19 CASSIRGQQFF TGTGCCAGTAGTATCAGGGGCCAGCAGTTCTTC
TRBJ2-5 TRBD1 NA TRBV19 CASSMGQHQETQYF TGTGCCAGTAGTATGGGACAGCACCAAGAGACCCAGTACTTC
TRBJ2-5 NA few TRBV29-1 CSVVFLGSQETQYF TGCAGCGTTGTATTTTTGGGGAGCCAAGAGACCCAGTACTTC
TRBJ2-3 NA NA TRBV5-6 CASSLVRKRTDTQYF TGTGCCAGCAGCTTGGTAAGGAAACGCACAGATACGCAGTATTTT
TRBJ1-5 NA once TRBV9 CASSVDQPQHF TGTGCCAGCAGCGTAGATCAGCCCCAGCATTTT
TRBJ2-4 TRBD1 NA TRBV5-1 CASSLTDGTGGNIQYF TGCGCCAGCAGCTTGACCGACGGGACAGGGGGAAACATTCAGTACTTC
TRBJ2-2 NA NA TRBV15 CATREAGELFF TGTGCCACCAGGGAGGCCGGGGAGCTGTTTTTT
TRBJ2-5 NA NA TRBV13 CASSFPGQQETQYF TGTGCCAGCAGCTTCCCAGGCCAGCAAGAGACCCAGTACTTC
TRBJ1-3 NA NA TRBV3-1 CASSQGGGNTIYF TGTGCCAGCAGCCAAGGGGGTGGTAACACCATATATTTT
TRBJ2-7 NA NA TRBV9 CASSPTPGAISGEQYF TGTGCCAGCAGCCCAACCCCGGGGGCGATCTCGGGGGAGCAGTACTTC
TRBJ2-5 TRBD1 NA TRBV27 CASSLSTGPQETQYF TGTGCCAGCAGTTTATCGACAGGGCCTCAAGAGACCCAGTACTTC
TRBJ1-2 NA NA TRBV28 CASGRPGLYGYTF TGTGCCAGCGGAAGACCGGGACTCTATGGCTACACCTTC
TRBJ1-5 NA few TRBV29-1 CSVGTGDQPQHF TGCAGCGTTGGAACGGGCGATCAGCCCCAGCATTTT
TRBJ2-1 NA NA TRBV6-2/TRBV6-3 CATGDHNEQFF TGTGCCACCGGGGACCACAATGAGCAGTTCTTC
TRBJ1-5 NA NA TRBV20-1 CSASLVGARGNQPQHF TGCAGTGCTAGTCTGGTGGGGGCGCGAGGCAATCAGCCCCAGCATTTT
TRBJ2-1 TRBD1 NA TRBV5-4 CASGTGGNEQFF TGTGCCAGCGGGACAGGGGGCAATGAGCAGTTCTTC
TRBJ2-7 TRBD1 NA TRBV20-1 CSARDATGPFDEQYF TGCAGTGCTAGAGATGCGACAGGGCCCTTTGACGAGCAGTACTTC
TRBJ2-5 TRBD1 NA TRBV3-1 CASSQDVTGGHQETQYF TGTGCCAGCAGCCAAGATGTTACAGGGGGACACCAAGAGACCCAGTACTTC
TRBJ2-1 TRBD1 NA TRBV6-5 CASSYSAGGFGEQFF TGTGCCAGCAGTTACTCGGCAGGGGGATTCGGGGAGCAGTTCTTC
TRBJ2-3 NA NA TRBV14 CASSHQGWSTDTQYF TGTGCCAGCAGCCATCAAGGGTGGAGCACAGATACGCAGTATTTT
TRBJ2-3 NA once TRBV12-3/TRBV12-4 CASSLKTASTDTQYF TGTGCCAGCAGTTTGAAGACAGCCAGCACAGATACGCAGTATTTT
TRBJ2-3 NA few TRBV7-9 CASSLVGFTDTQYF TGTGCCAGCAGCTTAGTGGGGTTCACAGATACGCAGTATTTT
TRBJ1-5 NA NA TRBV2 CASRYMGSNQPQHF TGTGCCAGCAGATACATGGGAAGCAATCAGCCCCAGCATTTT